The 28 T cell receptor beta chains below come from one sample, sequenced in a study of OX40 agonist ivuxolimab in advanced cancers. Only in-frame clones appear in the TCRdb table, and some are missing; sequencing was by immunoSEQ multiplex PCR. The table records tens of thousands of clones, 75% to 85% of them present only once. The sample here was CD4+ or CD8+ T cells sorted from blood, taken in a trial of the OX40 agonist ivuxolimab. Every receptor here comes from an adult with an advanced solid tumor such as melanoma, head and neck, liver or kidney cancer.

The chain is built from TRBV19 and TRBJ2-3; a weak D match, TRBD1 (5 bases). The germline gives CDR1 LNHDA, CDR2 SQIVND (reference sequence). The CDR3 totals 16 residues. Deletions cut 4 bases from V and 1 base from J, with 15 bases between. CDR3: CASSNQGSKRTDTQYF. CDR3 DNA sequence: TGTGCCAGTAGTAATCAGGGAAGCAAACGCACAGATACGCAGTATTTT.

The rearrangement joins TRBV7-9 to TRBJ2-7; D gene ambiguous. Deletions cut 5 bases from V and 7 bases from J, with 12 bases between. The V gene's germline CDR1 is SEHNR and CDR2 FQNEAQ (reference sequence). The CDR3 is 12 residues long. This CDR3 reads CASSPMNGEQYF. The CDR3 nucleotides read TGTGCCAGCAGCCCTATGAACGGTGAGCAGTACTTC.

This rearrangement joins TRBV2 to TRBJ2-2; TRBD2 matches at 9 bases. The V gene's germline CDR1 is SNHLY and CDR2 FYNNEI. V lost 7 bases and J lost 1; bases outside the gene matches: 7. This CDR3 has 16 amino acids. CDR3 in DNA: TGTGCCAGCAAGGCGGGAGGGCCAGGGAACACCGGGGAGCTGTTTTTT. It translates to CASKAGGPGNTGELFF.

The V call is TRBV4-1, the J call TRBJ2-2; D might be TRBD1 or TRBD2, each matching 5 bases. The germline gives CDR1 MGHRA, CDR2 YSYEKL. The CDR3 is made up of 16 amino acids. The V end was cut by 1 base, the J end by 6 bases, with 15 bases between. The chain's CDR3 is CASSQAAGTPAGELFF. CDR3 sequence (DNA): TGCGCCAGCAGCCAAGCAGCCGGGACCCCAGCCGGGGAGCTGTTTTTT.

J is TRBJ2-2 and V is TRBV7-2; 7 bases map to TRBD2. The CDR3 runs 16 residues. Germline V gene sequence: CDR1 SGHTA, CDR2 FQGNSA. The V gene end was trimmed by 4 bases and the J gene end by 1 base; junction bases not matched to a gene: 6. The CDR3 DNA follows: TGTGCCAGCAGCTACCGCGGGGGTCAGAACACCGGGGAGCTGTTTTTT. This gives the protein CASSYRGGQNTGELFF.

This clone is termed medium-sized. The V and J genes are TRBV7-8 and TRBJ2-7, with TRBD1 identical over 8 bases. The germline V gene encodes CDR1 SGHVS and CDR2 FQNEAQ. Trimming took 5 bases from V and 2 from J; bases not matched to a gene: 5. This CDR3 region has 14 residues. The CDR3 sequence is CASSKQDRAYEQYF. CDR3 sequence (DNA): TGTGCCAGCAGCAAACAGGACAGGGCCTACGAGCAGTACTTC.

The DNA for the CDR3 is TGCGCCAGCAGCCACGAAGCCCGGGACTATTACGAGCAGTACTTC. Translated: CASSHEARDYYEQYF. The genes are TRBV4-3 and TRBJ2-7; 7 positions agree with TRBD2. Trimming took 3 bases from V and 4 from J; bases not matched to a gene: 9. This CDR3 spans 15 amino acids. CDR1 and CDR2 (germline): LGHNA, YSLEER.

The chain carries TRBV7-8 and TRBJ2-5; 12 nucleotides align to TRBD2. The germline V gene has CDR1 SGHVS and CDR2 FQNEAQ. The CDR3 is 16 residues long. V gave up 2 bases and J gave up 4 bases; unmatched junction bases: 5. As DNA, the CDR3 is TGTGCCAGCAGCTTACTCCTAGCGGGGGGGAGAGAGACCCAGTACTTC. Its protein product is CASSLLLAGGRETQYF. The full variable domain, its missing parts supplied by reference TRBV7-8 and TRBJ2-5, is GAGVSQSPRYKVAKRGQDVALRCDPISGHVSLFWYQQALGQGPEFLTYFQNEAQLDKSGLPSDRFFAERPEGSVSTLKIQRTQQEDSAVYLCASSLLLAGGRETQYFGPGTRLLVL.

The chain is built from TRBV6-6 and TRBJ2-3, with D unclear. V shed 2 bases and J shed 6 bases, with 9 bases lying between them. The CDR3 totals 13 residues. Germline CDR1 is MNHNY and CDR2 is SVGAGI (reference sequence). CDR3 sequence: CASSYRIVDTQYF. CDR3 coding DNA: TGTGCCAGCAGTTACCGCATCGTGGATACGCAGTATTTT.

The table lists this clone with a count of one. The chain links TRBV18 to TRBJ2-7, with 7 bases identical to TRBD1. Germline V lookup: CDR1 KGHSH, CDR2 LQKENI. V trimming: 3 bases; J trimming: 0 bases; junction bases outside the gene matches: 5. The CDR3 has 15 amino acids. CDR3 amino acids: CASSPPTGSSYEQYF. The CDR3 nucleotides read TGTGCCAGCTCACCCCCGACAGGGAGCTCCTACGAGCAGTACTTC.

The chain combines TRBV7-9 with TRBJ2-1, with 12 bases identical to TRBD2. V lost 5 bases, J lost 4 bases, and 12 bases stayed unmatched. Germline CDR1 is SEHNR and CDR2 is FQNEAQ (reference sequence). This CDR3 contains 18 residues. As DNA, the CDR3 is TGTGCCAGCAGCCCCCCGTTTCGACTAGCGGGAGTATACAATGAGCAGTTCTTC. Translation: CASSPPFRLAGVYNEQFF.

The rearrangement links TRBV6-6 to TRBJ1-4, with D unclear. The germline V gene has CDR1 MNHNY and CDR2 SVGAGI (reference sequence). V was clipped by 2 bases and J by 0 bases, with 10 bases between them. The CDR3 has 16 amino acids. DNA for the CDR3: TGTGCCAGCAGTTACGCCGCGGGAACAACTAATGAAAAACTGTTTTTT. Amino acid sequence: CASSYAAGTTNEKLFF.

The V and J genes are TRBV4-1 and TRBJ2-3, with TRBD2 matching 11 bases. The trim removed 2 bases at V and 6 bases at J, leaving 7 bases unmatched. CDR1 MGHRA and CDR2 YSYEKL come from the germline V gene. The CDR3 is 16 residues long. The chain's CDR3 is CASSQPTSGRGDTQYF. The CDR3 DNA reads as TGCGCCAGCAGCCAACCAACTAGCGGGAGAGGGGATACGCAGTATTTT.

Only one count was recorded for this clone. This rearrangement joins TRBV6-5 to TRBJ2-7; tentative D call: TRBD1 (7 bases). Germline CDR1 is MNHEY and CDR2 is SVGAGI. The CDR3 totals 12 residues. Trimming stripped 10 bases from V and 2 bases from J, with 12 bases between. CDR3 DNA sequence: TGTGCCATTGCGGGACAGACCTACGAGCAGTACTTC. Translating gives CAIAGQTYEQYF.

The chain employs TRBV14 and TRBJ2-3, with D perhaps TRBD1 (5 bases). CDR1 and CDR2 from the germline V gene are SGHDN and FVKESK. The V and J ends lost 3 bases and 0 bases respectively, with 10 bases between them. This CDR3 has 15 amino acids. The CDR3 protein is CASSHGARSTDTQYF. The DNA of the CDR3 is TGTGCCAGCAGCCATGGGGCGCGGAGCACAGATACGCAGTATTTT.

J is TRBJ1-1 and V is TRBV9; 8 nucleotides align to TRBD1. The CDR3 is made up of 14 amino acids. Germline assignment: CDR1 SGDLS and CDR2 YYNGEE. V dropped 4 bases and J dropped 4; count of bases not matched to a gene: 6. CDR3 bases: TGTGCCAGCAGCTCGGGACAGGCCGTCACTGAAGCTTTCTTT. Protein sequence: CASSSGQAVTEAFF.

This sequence joins TRBV6-1 and TRBJ2-2; no reliable D call. V was trimmed by 3 bases and J by 3 bases, leaving 11 bases between them. The CDR3 is 15 amino acids. Per the germline V gene, CDR1 is MNHNS and CDR2 is SASEGT. The CDR3 loop is CASSERGPDTGELFF. CDR3 in DNA: TGTGCCAGCAGTGAGCGAGGTCCCGACACCGGGGAGCTGTTTTTT.

There are a few counts of this clone. The chain uses TRBV11-2 and TRBJ1-5; no reliable D call. Germline lookup yields CDR1 SGHAT and CDR2 FQNNGV. CDR3 length: 13 residues. V lost 5 bases, J lost 2 bases, and 7 bases lay in between. The CDR3 sequence is CASSRERNQPQHF. DNA for the CDR3: TGTGCCAGCAGCCGGGAGCGCAATCAGCCCCAGCATTTT. The full variable domain, in which reference TRBV11-2 and TRBJ1-5 provide the parts outside the CDR3, is EAGVAQSPRYKIIEKRQSVAFWCNPISGHATLYWYQQILGQGPKLLIQFQNNGVVDDSQLPKDRFSAERLKGVDSTLKIQPAKLEDSAVYLCASSRERNQPQHFGDGTRLSIL.

The chain recombines TRBV7-2 with TRBJ2-7; 14 positions match TRBD2. The CDR3 is made up of 14 amino acids. Germline CDR1 SGHTA, CDR2 FQGNSA. V dropped 5 bases and J dropped 12; count of bases not matched to a gene: 9. CDR3 in amino acids: CASSPGTSGSAPYF. DNA of the CDR3: TGTGCCAGCAGCCCCGGGACTAGCGGGAGCGCTCCGTACTTC.

The CDR3 loop is CASTSGRLNYGYTF. As DNA, the CDR3 is TGTGCCAGCACCTCTGGGAGACTCAACTATGGCTACACCTTC. J is TRBJ1-2 and V is TRBV28, with no clear D. This CDR3 is 14 amino acids long. Germline CDR1 reads MDHEN; CDR2 reads SYDVKM. Trimming shortened V by 7 bases and J by 2 bases, and 14 bases separated the two germline ends.

The CDR3 DNA reads as TGTGCCAGCAGCTGGACAGGCGGTTCCTATGGCTACACCTTC. It translates to CASSWTGGSYGYTF. The chain combines TRBV28 with TRBJ1-2, with 7 nucleotides matching TRBD1. The CDR3 is 14 residues long. Germline values: CDR1 MDHEN, CDR2 SYDVKM. Losses at the gene ends were 6 bases for V and 4 bases for J; bases not matched to a gene: 8.

This clone was recorded once. The chain employs TRBV6-6 and TRBJ1-5; D unclear. The V gene's germline CDR1 is MNHNY and CDR2 SVGAGI (reference sequence). The CDR3 runs to 12 residues. V shed 2 bases and J shed 10 bases, with 9 bases lying between them. The CDR3 bases are TGTGCCAGCAGTTACCGCGGTGAACCCCAGCATTTT. Translation gives CASSYRGEPQHF.

The rearrangement uses TRBV4-1 and TRBJ1-1; no clear D gene. Germline V CDR1 and CDR2: MGHRA, YSYEKL. The CDR3 consists of 13 residues. The V end was cut by 1 base, the J end by 5 bases, with 8 bases between. The CDR3 region is CASSQVLRTEAFF. The CDR3 DNA is TGCGCCAGCAGCCAAGTTTTGAGGACTGAAGCTTTCTTT.

This clone was seen only a few times. The CDR3, as DNA: TGTGCCAGCCATTCCCGGCTAGCGGGAGGAGGCTGGGCCTACAATGAGCAGTTCTTC. As protein: CASHSRLAGGGWAYNEQFF. The rearrangement links TRBV28 to TRBJ2-1; 11 bases fit TRBD2. Germline V gives CDR1 MDHEN, CDR2 SYDVKM. The CDR3 totals 19 residues. J was trimmed by 2 bases and V by 8 bases; bases with no gene match: 17.

As to this clone: Compared with germline, one end of the junction differs, possibly owing to a read error. In DNA form, the CDR3 reads TGTGCCATCAGTAGCCGGGAAGTGGGGGGTGAGCAGTTCTTC. Amino acids: CAISSREVGGEQFF. The V gene is TRBV6-6, the J gene TRBJ2-1; maybe TRBD2 (6 bases). CDR1 is MNHNY and CDR2 is SVGAGI in the germline V gene (reference sequence). The CDR3 is made up of 14 amino acids.

This clone has a count of ten or more. The CDR3 region is CASSLASLGGRMNTEAFF. DNA of the CDR3: TGCGCCAGCAGCTTGGCCTCTTTGGGAGGCCGGATGAACACTGAAGCTTTCTTT. The chain has TRBV5-1 and TRBJ1-1; D not resolved. Germline V CDR1 and CDR2: SGHRS, YFSETQ. The germline V and J ends were trimmed by 0 bases and 0 bases, with 18 bases remaining between them. CDR3 size: 18 residues.

CDR3 region: CASSYRDYTGELFF. The CDR3, as DNA: TGTGCCAGCAGCTACCGGGACTACACCGGGGAGCTGTTTTTT. The chain links TRBV16 to TRBJ2-2; D perhaps matches TRBD2 (6 bases). This CDR3 has 14 amino acids. The V gene's germline CDR1 is KGHSY and CDR2 FQNENV. With 5 bases removed from V and 3 bases from J, the gap between germline ends came to 10 bases.

The chain is built from TRBV4-1 and TRBJ2-5; possible D gene TRBD2, 5 bases. The CDR3 spans 16 residues. Germline CDR1 MGHRA, CDR2 YSYEKL. V shed 4 bases and J shed 1 base, with 16 bases lying between them. Here the CDR3 DNA reads TGCGCCAGCAGCCCGATAGAAATCAGCGGCCAAGAGACCCAGTACTTC. Its translation: CASSPIEISGQETQYF.